A single sample is the source of the 19 T cell receptor beta chains below, sequenced in a study of OX40 agonist ivuxolimab in advanced cancers. Repertoires were generated with immunoSEQ multiplex PCR, while TCRdb's copy carries only in-frame clones and drops some. The table has roughly 76,000 clones, about 85% seen once; the top ten hold 3.1%. Sample: CD4+ or CD8+ T cells sorted from blood, taken in a trial of the OX40 agonist ivuxolimab. These receptors originate from an adult with an advanced solid tumor such as melanoma, head and neck, liver or kidney cancer.

The V call is TRBV9, the J call TRBJ2-1; D is unclear. The CDR3 runs to 14 residues. V shed 0 bases and J shed 9 bases, with 13 bases lying between them. Germline CDR1 is SGDLS and CDR2 is YYNGEE. The CDR3 here is CASSVDPGPREQFF. The DNA for the CDR3 is TGTGCCAGCAGCGTAGACCCGGGTCCGCGTGAGCAGTTCTTC. The full variable domain, rest sourced from reference TRBV9 and TRBJ2-1, is DSGVTQTPKHLITATGQRVTLRCSPRSGDLSVYWYQQSLDQGLQFLIQYYNGEERAKGNILERFSAQQFPDLHSELNLSSLELGDSALYFCASSVDPGPREQFFGPGTRLTVL.

The chain joins TRBV7-3 to TRBJ1-2; 7 bases align to TRBD1. Germline lookup yields CDR1 SGHTA and CDR2 FQGTGA. V lost 5 bases, J lost 7 bases, and 10 bases stayed unmatched. The CDR3 runs 14 residues. Here the CDR3 DNA reads TGTGCCAGCAGCGTAAGAGGGGGCGAGGGTGGCTACACCTTC. Translating gives CASSVRGGEGGYTF.

The rearrangement joins TRBV6-1 to TRBJ1-2; D not certain. Germline-derived CDR1 and CDR2 are MNHNS and SASEGT. The CDR3 sequence is 14 residues long. The V gene lost 5 bases and the J gene lost 4 bases, with 14 bases spanning the gap. CDR3 amino acids: CASSSPGRSYGYTF. CDR3 in DNA: TGTGCCAGCAGTTCCCCCGGGAGGTCCTATGGCTACACCTTC.

The V and J genes are TRBV29-1 and TRBJ2-3; perhaps TRBD2 as D (6 bases). The CDR3 is made up of 13 amino acids. V was shortened by 6 bases and J by 5 bases, with 15 bases between the two germline ends. Germline CDR1 reads SQVTM; CDR2 reads ANQGSEA. The CDR3 is CSVDAGRRDTQYF. CDR3 nucleotides: TGCAGCGTGGATGCGGGGCGTAGAGATACGCAGTATTTT.

This clone was picked up one time. DNA for the CDR3: TGTGCCAGCAGCCCGAGGGGGATGAACACTGAAGCTTTCTTT. Protein: CASSPRGMNTEAFF. This chain links TRBV28 with TRBJ1-1, with D tentatively TRBD1 (6 bases). Germline CDR1 and CDR2: MDHEN and SYDVKM. Trimming pared 6 bases from V and 0 bases from J, leaving 11 bases between. This CDR3 comprises 14 residues.

The rearrangement joins TRBV19 to TRBJ2-2; D possibly corresponds to TRBD2 (6 bases). The V and J ends lost 5 bases and 1 base respectively, with 14 bases between them. This CDR3 region has 16 residues. Germline CDR1 LNHDA, CDR2 SQIVND (reference sequence). CDR3 DNA: TGTGCCAGTAGTTCTAACGTAGCGGTGAACACCGGGGAGCTGTTTTTT. Encoded protein: CASSSNVAVNTGELFF. Drawing the rest from reference TRBV19 and TRBJ2-2, the complete variable domain is DGGITQSPKYLFRKEGQNVTLSCEQNLNHDAMYWYRQDPGQGLRLIYYSQIVNDFQKGDIAEGYSVSREKKESFPLTVTSAQKNPTAFYLCASSSNVAVNTGELFFGEGSRLTVL.

The gene calls are TRBV5-1 and TRBJ1-5; 8 bases fit TRBD1. The germline gives CDR1 SGHRS, CDR2 YFSETQ. The CDR3 is 14 amino acids. Trimming at V came to 3 bases and at J to 7 bases, leaving 6 bases not matched to a gene. The DNA for the CDR3 is TGCGCCAGCAGCTCGACAGGGGAGGGCCAGCCCCAGCATTTT. This sequence encodes CASSSTGEGQPQHF. Full variable domain (missing parts from reference TRBV5-1 and TRBJ1-5): KAGVTQTPRYLIKTRGQQVTLSCSPISGHRSVSWYQQTPGQGLQFLFEYFSETQRNKGNFPGRFSGRQFSNSRSEMNVSTLELGDSALYLCASSSTGEGQPQHFGDGTRLSIL.

The V and J genes are TRBV7-3 and TRBJ2-3, with 9 bases aligning to TRBD1. Germline CDR1 reads SGHTA; CDR2 reads FQGTGA. After removal of 5 bases from V and 4 bases from J, the junction contained 4 bases not matched to a gene. This CDR3 is 14 amino acids long. The CDR3 DNA reads as TGTGCCAGCAGCCGGGACAGGGCCTCAGATACGCAGTATTTT. It specifies CASSRDRASDTQYF.

This sequence joins TRBV7-2 and TRBJ1-5; 10 bases match TRBD1. V trimming: 0 bases; J trimming: 2 bases; junction bases outside the gene matches: 1. The CDR3 consists of 16 residues. Germline V lookup: CDR1 SGHTA, CDR2 FQGNSA. CDR3 amino acids: CASSLAGTGGNQPQHF. The CDR3 DNA is TGTGCCAGCAGCTTAGCCGGGACAGGGGGCAATCAGCCCCAGCATTTT.

The rearrangement joins TRBV4-3 to TRBJ1-3; 7 bases are a match to TRBD1. Germline V CDR1 and CDR2: LGHNA, YSLEER. Unmatched junction bases numbered 7, after V lost 1 base and J lost 4 bases. The CDR3 is 16 residues long. The CDR3 reads CASSQGFGQVGNTIYF. CDR3 DNA sequence: TGCGCCAGCAGCCAAGGCTTTGGACAGGTCGGAAACACCATATATTTT.

The chain employs TRBV2 and TRBJ2-1; 14 positions agree with TRBD2. Germline values: CDR1 SNHLY, CDR2 FYNNEI. The CDR3 is made up of 21 amino acids. Germline trimming cut 2 bases from V and 7 bases from J; bases unmatched to any gene: 19. The CDR3 region is CASSEMWRLAGGPYKLNEQFF. In nucleotides, the CDR3 is TGTGCCAGCAGTGAAATGTGGCGACTAGCGGGGGGGCCTTATAAGTTGAATGAGCAGTTCTTC.

J is TRBJ2-7 and V is TRBV5-4, with 9 bases that match TRBD1. The germline V gene encodes CDR1 SGHNT and CDR2 YYREEE (reference sequence). V lost 6 bases and J lost 9; bases outside the gene matches: 16. The CDR3 extends over 15 amino acids. The CDR3 DNA follows: TGTGCCAGCAACGTGGCAGGGACAGGGCCAACTATGCAGTACTTC. This gives the protein CASNVAGTGPTMQYF.

This rearrangement joins TRBV5-4 to TRBJ1-6; 7 bases are a match to TRBD1. The ends lost 3 bases at V and 9 bases at J; junction bases unmatched: 12. The CDR3 has 16 residues. The germline V gene has CDR1 SGHNT and CDR2 YYREEE (reference sequence). Here the CDR3 DNA reads TGTGCCAGCAGCTCAGATCCGACAGGGAGTTTTTCACCCCTCCACTTT. It specifies CASSSDPTGSFSPLHF.

In its sample, this clone was seen once. The chain uses TRBV18 and TRBJ1-1; 9 nucleotides align to TRBD1. The CDR3 runs 15 residues. CDR1 and CDR2 (germline): KGHSH, LQKENI. Germline trimming cut 3 bases from V and 10 bases from J; bases unmatched to any gene: 12. For the CDR3, the DNA is TGTGCCAGCTCACCGACGGGACAGGGCTCCGTAGGAGCTTTCTTT. Amino acids: CASSPTGQGSVGAFF.

V and J are TRBV20-1 and TRBJ2-7; no clear D gene. Germline V gene data show CDR1 as DFQATT and CDR2 as SNEGSKA (reference sequence). The V and J ends lost 7 bases and 2 bases respectively, with 9 bases between them. The CDR3 contains 11 residues. The CDR3 nucleotides read TGCAGTGTGGAGACTCCCTACGAGCAGTACTTC. It yields the protein CSVETPYEQYF.

This chain connects TRBV10-3 to TRBJ2-7; a weak D match, TRBD2 (6 bases). The CDR3 length is 11 residues. CDR1 and CDR2 from the germline V gene are ENHRY and SYGVKD. The V end lost 7 bases, the J end lost 5 bases, and 9 bases lay between the germline ends. The CDR3, as DNA: TGTGCCATCACTCGGGGGAACGAGCAGTACTTC. Protein sequence: CAITRGNEQYF.

J is TRBJ1-2 and V is TRBV9, with TRBD1 identical over 8 bases. Trimming at V came to 0 bases and at J to 2 bases, leaving 9 bases not matched to a gene. The CDR3 is 17 amino acids. Germline CDR1 SGDLS, CDR2 YYNGEE. The chain's CDR3 is CASSVEGQGGYNYGYTF. The CDR3 DNA follows: TGTGCCAGCAGCGTAGAAGGACAGGGAGGTTACAACTATGGCTACACCTTC. The full variable domain, rest sourced from reference TRBV9 and TRBJ1-2, is DSGVTQTPKHLITATGQRVTLRCSPRSGDLSVYWYQQSLDQGLQFLIQYYNGEERAKGNILERFSAQQFPDLHSELNLSSLELGDSALYFCASSVEGQGGYNYGYTFGSGTRLTVV.

The chain joins TRBV5-4 to TRBJ2-4; possibly TRBD1 or TRBD2 for D (6 bases each). CDR3 length equals 16 residues. V lost 0 bases and J 5 bases, leaving 15 bases between the germline ends. Germline CDR1 and CDR2: SGHNT and YYREEE (reference sequence). CDR3 bases: TGTGCCAGCAGCTTGGGGGGGCGGGGTCGGGAAAACATTCAGTACTTC. Its translation: CASSLGGRGRENIQYF.

The CDR3 region is CATQGIGSNQPQHF. The CDR3 region has the DNA TGTGCCACTCAGGGGATCGGGAGCAATCAGCCCCAGCATTTT. The chain is built from TRBV10-3 and TRBJ1-5; weak D call: TRBD1 (6 bases). CDR1 ENHRY and CDR2 SYGVKD come from the germline V gene. This CDR3 is 14 amino acids long. V shed 10 bases and J shed 1 base, with 14 bases lying between them.